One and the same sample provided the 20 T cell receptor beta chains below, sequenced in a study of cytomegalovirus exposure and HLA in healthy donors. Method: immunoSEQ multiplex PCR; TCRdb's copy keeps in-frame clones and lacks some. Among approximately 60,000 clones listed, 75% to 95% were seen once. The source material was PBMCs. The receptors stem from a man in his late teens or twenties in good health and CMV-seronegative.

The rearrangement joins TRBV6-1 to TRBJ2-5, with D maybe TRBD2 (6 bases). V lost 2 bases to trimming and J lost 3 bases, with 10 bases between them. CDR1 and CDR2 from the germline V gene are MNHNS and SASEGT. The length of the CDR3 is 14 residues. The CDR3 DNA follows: TGTGCCAGCAGTGAAAGGGAGCGGGAAGAGACCCAGTACTTC. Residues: CASSEREREETQYF.

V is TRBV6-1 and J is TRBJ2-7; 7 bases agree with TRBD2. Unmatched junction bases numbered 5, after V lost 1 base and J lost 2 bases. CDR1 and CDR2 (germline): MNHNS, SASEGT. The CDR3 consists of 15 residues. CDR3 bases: TGTGCCAGCAGTGAAGTCGGGGCGGGAGCCTACGAGCAGTACTTC. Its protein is CASSEVGAGAYEQYF.

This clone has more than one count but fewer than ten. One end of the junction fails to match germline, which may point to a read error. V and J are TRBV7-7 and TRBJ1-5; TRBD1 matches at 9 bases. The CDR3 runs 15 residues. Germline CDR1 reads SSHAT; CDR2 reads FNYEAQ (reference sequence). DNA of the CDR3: TGTGCTAGCAGCTTAGGGACAGGGAGGGATCAGCCCCAGCATTTT. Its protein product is CASSLGTGRDQPQHF. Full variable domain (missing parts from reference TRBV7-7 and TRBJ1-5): GAGVSQSPRYKVTKRGQDVTLRCDPISSHATLYWYQQALGQGPEFLTYFNYEAQPDKSGLPSDRFSAERPEGSISTLTIQRTEQRDSAMYRCASSLGTGRDQPQHFGDGTRLSIL.

CDR3 sequence (DNA): TGCGCCAGCAGCTTGAGGTCCGGGGAGGCTTACAATGAGCAGTTCTTC. Its protein product is CASSLRSGEAYNEQFF. The V call is TRBV5-1, the J call TRBJ2-1; possibly TRBD2 for D (6 bases). The germline CDR1 and CDR2 sequences are SGHRS and YFSETQ. The V and J ends lost 1 base and 4 bases respectively, with 15 bases between them. This CDR3 contains 16 residues.

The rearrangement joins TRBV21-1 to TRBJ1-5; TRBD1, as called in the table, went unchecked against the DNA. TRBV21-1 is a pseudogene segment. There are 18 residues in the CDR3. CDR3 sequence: CASSGWGTAHYSNQPQHF. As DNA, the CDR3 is TGTGCCAGCAGCGGGTGGGGGACAGCTCATTATAGCAATCAGCCCCAGCATTTT.

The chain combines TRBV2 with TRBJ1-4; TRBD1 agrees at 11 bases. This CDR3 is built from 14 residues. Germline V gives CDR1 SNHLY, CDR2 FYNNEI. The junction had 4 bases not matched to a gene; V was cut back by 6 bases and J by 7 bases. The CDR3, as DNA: TGTGCCAGCAGCGGGACAGGGGGACCTGAAAAACTGTTTTTT. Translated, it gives CASSGTGGPEKLFF.

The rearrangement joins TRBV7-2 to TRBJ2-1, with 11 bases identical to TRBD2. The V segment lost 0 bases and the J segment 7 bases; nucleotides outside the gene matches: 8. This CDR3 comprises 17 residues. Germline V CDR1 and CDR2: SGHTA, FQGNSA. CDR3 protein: CASSLALAGEFRNEQFF. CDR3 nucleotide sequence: TGTGCCAGCAGCTTAGCACTAGCGGGAGAATTTAGAAATGAGCAGTTCTTC.

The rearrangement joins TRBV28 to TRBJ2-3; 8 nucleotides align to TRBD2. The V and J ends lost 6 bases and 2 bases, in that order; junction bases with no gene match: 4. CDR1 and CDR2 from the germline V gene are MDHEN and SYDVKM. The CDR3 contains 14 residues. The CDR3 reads CASSQRGSTDTQYF. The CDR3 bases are TGTGCCAGCAGCCAGCGGGGGTCCACAGATACGCAGTATTTT. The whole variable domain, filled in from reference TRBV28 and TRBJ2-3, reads DVKVTQSSRYLVKRTGEKVFLECVQDMDHENMFWYRQDPGLGLRLIYFSYDVKMKEKGDIPEGYSVSREKKERFSLILESASTNQTSMYLCASSQRGSTDTQYFGPGTRLTVL.

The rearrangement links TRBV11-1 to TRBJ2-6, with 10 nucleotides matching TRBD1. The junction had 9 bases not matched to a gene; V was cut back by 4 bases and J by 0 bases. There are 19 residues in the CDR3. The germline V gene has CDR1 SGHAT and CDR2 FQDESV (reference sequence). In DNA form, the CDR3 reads TGTGCCAGCAGCTCACCGAGACAGGGGGCAGGCTCTGGGGCCAACGTCCTGACTTTC. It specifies CASSSPRQGAGSGANVLTF.

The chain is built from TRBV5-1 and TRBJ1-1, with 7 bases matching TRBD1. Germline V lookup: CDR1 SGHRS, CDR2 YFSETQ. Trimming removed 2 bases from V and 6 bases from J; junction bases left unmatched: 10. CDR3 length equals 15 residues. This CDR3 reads CASSFEGAWGAEAFF. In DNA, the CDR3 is TGCGCCAGCAGCTTTGAGGGGGCTTGGGGGGCTGAAGCTTTCTTT.

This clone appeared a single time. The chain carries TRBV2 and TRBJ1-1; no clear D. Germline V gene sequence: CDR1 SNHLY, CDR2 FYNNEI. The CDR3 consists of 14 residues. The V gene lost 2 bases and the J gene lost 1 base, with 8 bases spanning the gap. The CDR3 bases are TGTGCCAGCAGTGAACAACAATCGAACACTGAAGCTTTCTTT. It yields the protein CASSEQQSNTEAFF.

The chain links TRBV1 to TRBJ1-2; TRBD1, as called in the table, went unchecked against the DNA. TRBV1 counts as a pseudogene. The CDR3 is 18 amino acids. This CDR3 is CTSSPLREDRGREYGYTF. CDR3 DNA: TGCACCAGCAGCCCCCTTCGTGAAGACAGGGGGCGCGAGTATGGCTACACCTTC.

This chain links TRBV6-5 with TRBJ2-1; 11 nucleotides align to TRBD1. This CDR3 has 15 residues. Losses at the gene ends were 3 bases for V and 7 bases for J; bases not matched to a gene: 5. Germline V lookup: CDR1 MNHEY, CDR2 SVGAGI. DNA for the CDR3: TGTGCCAGCAGTTATGGTGGGACAGGGGGTAATGAGCAGTTCTTC. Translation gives CASSYGGTGGNEQFF.

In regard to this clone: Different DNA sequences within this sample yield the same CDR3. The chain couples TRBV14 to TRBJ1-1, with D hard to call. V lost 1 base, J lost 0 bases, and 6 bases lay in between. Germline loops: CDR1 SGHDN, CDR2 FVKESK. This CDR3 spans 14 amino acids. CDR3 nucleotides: TGTGCCAGCAGCCAAGCCGGTATGAACACTGAAGCTTTCTTT. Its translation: CASSQAGMNTEAFF.

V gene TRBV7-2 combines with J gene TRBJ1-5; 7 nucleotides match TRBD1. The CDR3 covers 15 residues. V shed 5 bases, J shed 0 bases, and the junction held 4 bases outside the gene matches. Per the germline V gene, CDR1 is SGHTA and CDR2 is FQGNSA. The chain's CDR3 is CASSKDRNSNQPQHF. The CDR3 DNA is TGTGCCAGCAGCAAGGACAGGAATAGCAATCAGCCCCAGCATTTT.

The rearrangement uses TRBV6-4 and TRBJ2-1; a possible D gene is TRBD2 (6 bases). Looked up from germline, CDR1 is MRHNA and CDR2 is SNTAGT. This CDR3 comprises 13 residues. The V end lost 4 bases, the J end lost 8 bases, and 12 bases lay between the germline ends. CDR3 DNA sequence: TGTGCCAGCAGTGCCCGGGAGTCGGATGAGCAGTTCTTC. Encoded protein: CASSARESDEQFF.

The CDR3 DNA reads TGCGCCAGCAGCCAAGATGAGGGACAGCTGGAGACCCAGTACTTC. Amino acid sequence: CASSQDEGQLETQYF. The V call is TRBV4-1, the J call TRBJ2-5, with TRBD1 identical over 7 bases. This CDR3 is 15 amino acids long. V lost 0 bases and J lost 5; bases outside the gene matches: 6. Germline CDR1 is MGHRA and CDR2 is YSYEKL.

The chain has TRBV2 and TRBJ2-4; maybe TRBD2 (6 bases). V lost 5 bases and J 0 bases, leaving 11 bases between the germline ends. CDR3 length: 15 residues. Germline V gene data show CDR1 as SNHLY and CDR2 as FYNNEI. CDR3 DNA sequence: TGTGCCAGCAGTAGGGACTCGGTAGCCAAAAACATTCAGTACTTC. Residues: CASSRDSVAKNIQYF.

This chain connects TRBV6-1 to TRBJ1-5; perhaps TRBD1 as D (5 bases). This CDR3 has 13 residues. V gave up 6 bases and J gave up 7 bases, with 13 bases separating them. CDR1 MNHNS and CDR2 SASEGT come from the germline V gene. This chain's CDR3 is CASSTTEQQPQHF. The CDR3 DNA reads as TGTGCCAGCAGCACGACAGAGCAACAGCCCCAGCATTTT.

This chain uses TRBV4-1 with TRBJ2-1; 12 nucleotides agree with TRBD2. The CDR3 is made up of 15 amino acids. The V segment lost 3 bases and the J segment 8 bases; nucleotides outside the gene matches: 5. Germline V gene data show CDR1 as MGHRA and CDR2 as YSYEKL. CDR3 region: CASSQTSGSPHEQFF. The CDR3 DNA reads TGCGCCAGCAGCCAGACTAGCGGGAGCCCCCATGAGCAGTTCTTC.